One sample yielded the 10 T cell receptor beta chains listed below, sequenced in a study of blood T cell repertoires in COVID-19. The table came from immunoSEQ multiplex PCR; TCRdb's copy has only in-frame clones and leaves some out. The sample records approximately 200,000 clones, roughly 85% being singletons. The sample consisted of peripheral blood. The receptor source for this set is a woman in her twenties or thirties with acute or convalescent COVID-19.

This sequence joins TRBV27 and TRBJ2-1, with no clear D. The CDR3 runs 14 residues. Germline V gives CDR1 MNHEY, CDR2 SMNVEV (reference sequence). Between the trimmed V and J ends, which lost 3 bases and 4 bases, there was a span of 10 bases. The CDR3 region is CASSFTDGYNEQFF. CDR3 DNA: TGTGCCAGCAGTTTCACCGACGGGTACAATGAGCAGTTCTTC.

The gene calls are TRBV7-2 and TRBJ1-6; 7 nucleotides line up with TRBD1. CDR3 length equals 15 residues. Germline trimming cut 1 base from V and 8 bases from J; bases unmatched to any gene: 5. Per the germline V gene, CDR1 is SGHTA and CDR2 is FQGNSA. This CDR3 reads CASSLEARGDSPLHF. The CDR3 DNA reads TGTGCCAGCAGCTTAGAGGCCAGGGGGGATTCACCCCTCCACTTT.

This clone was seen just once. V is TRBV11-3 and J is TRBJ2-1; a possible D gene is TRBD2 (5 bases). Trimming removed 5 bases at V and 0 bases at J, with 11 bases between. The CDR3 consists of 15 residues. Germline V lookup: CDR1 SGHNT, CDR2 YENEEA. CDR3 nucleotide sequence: TGTGCCAGCAGCCAGGACGGACTCTCCTACAATGAGCAGTTCTTC. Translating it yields CASSQDGLSYNEQFF. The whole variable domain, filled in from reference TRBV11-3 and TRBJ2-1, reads EAGVVQSPRYKIIEKKQPVAFWCNPISGHNTLYWYLQNLGQGPELLIRYENEEAVDDSQLPKDRFSAERLKGVDSTLKIQPAELGDSAVYLCASSQDGLSYNEQFFGPGTRLTVL.

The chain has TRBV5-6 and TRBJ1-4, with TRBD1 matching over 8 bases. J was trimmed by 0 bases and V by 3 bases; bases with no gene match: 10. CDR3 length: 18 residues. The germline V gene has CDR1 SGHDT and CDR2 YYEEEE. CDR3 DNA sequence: TGTGCCAGCAGCTCCGACAGGGGAAGGATAGCAACTAATGAAAAACTGTTTTTT. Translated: CASSSDRGRIATNEKLFF.

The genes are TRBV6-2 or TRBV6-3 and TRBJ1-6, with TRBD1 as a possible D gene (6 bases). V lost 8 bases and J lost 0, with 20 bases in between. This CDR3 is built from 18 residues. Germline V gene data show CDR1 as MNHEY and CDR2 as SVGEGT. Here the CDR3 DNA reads TGTGCCAGCGGCCCACGGGGACACCCGAGCTCCTATAATTCACCCCTCCACTTT. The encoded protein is CASGPRGHPSSYNSPLHF.

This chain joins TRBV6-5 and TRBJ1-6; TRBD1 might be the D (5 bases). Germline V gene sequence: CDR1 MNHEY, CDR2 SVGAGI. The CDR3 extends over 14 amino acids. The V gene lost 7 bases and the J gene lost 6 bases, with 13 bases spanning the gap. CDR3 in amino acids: CASTDRGGNSPLHF. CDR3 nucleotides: TGTGCCAGCACCGACCGCGGGGGTAATTCACCCCTCCACTTT.

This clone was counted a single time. The CDR3: CSVESTSNTQYF. CDR3 DNA sequence: TGCAGCGTTGAATCGACTAGCAATACGCAGTATTTT. This chain joins TRBV29-1 and TRBJ2-3, with 7 positions matching TRBD2. Germline assignment: CDR1 SQVTM and CDR2 ANQGSEA. V lost 2 bases, J lost 7 bases, and 3 bases stayed unmatched. This CDR3 comprises 12 residues.

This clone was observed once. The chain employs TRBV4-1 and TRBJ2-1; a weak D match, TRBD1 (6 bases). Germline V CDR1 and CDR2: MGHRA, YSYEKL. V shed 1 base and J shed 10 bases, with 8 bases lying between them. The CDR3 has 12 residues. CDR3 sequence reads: CASSQGGLEQFF. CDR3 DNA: TGCGCCAGCAGCCAAGGGGGGCTGGAGCAGTTCTTC.

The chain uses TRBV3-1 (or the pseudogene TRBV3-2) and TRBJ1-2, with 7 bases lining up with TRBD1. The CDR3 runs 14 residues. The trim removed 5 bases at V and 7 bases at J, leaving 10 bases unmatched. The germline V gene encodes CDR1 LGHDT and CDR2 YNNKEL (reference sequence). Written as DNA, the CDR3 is TGTGCCAGCAGCTACTCGGACAGGTCGCGTGGCTACACCTTC. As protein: CASSYSDRSRGYTF.

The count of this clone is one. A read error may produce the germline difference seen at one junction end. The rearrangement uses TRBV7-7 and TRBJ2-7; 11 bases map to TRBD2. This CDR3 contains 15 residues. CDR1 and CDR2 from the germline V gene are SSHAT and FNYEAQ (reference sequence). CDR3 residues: CASSLDGTSGYEQYF. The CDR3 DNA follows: TGTGCTAGCAGCTTGGATGGGACTAGCGGATACGAGCAGTACTTC.